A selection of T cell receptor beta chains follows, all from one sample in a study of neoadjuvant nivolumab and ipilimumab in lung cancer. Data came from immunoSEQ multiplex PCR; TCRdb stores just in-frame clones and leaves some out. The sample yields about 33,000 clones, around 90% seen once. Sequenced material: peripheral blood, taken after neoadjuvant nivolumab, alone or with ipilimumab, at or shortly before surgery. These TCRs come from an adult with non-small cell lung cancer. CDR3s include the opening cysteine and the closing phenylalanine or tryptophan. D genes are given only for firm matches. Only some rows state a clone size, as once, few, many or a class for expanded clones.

DNA: TGTGCCAGCAGGGAGCCGGGGCCAAATCAGCCCCAGCATTTT; CDR3: CASREPGPNQPQHF; V: TRBV6-1; size: -; D: -; J: TRBJ1-5
DNA: TGTGCCAGCAGCGCTGCGGGGGAGACCCAGTACTTC; CDR3: CASSAAGETQYF; V: TRBV7-8; size: -; D: -; J: TRBJ2-5
DNA: TGTGCCAGCAGCCCGGTGGGAGGAGCGAAGGCTTTCTTT; CDR3: CASSPVGGAKAFF; V: TRBV28; size: -; D: -; J: TRBJ1-1
DNA: TGTGCCAGCAGCCGAGGACAGGTGGGAGGGGAGCTGTTTTTT; CDR3: CASSRGQVGGELFF; V: TRBV13; size: -; D: TRBD1; J: TRBJ2-2
DNA: TGTGCCAGCAGTGGTCGCAATGAGCAGTTCTTC; CDR3: CASSGRNEQFF; V: TRBV28; size: -; D: -; J: TRBJ2-1
DNA: TGTGCCAGCAGCTTATACGAACGGCCCAATGAGCAGTTCTTC; CDR3: CASSLYERPNEQFF; V: TRBV7-7; size: -; D: -; J: TRBJ2-1
DNA: TGTGCCAGTAGGGACAGGACATACAATCAGCCCCAGCATTTT; CDR3: CASRDRTYNQPQHF; V: TRBV19; size: -; D: TRBD1; J: TRBJ1-5
DNA: TGCGCCAGCAGCCCCCTAGTAGGGGACACAGATACGCAGTATTTT; CDR3: CASSPLVGDTDTQYF; V: TRBV5-1; size: -; D: -; J: TRBJ2-3
DNA: TGTGCCAGCAGCTACGACAGGGGGGTGGGGAACACTGAAGCTTTCTTT; CDR3: CASSYDRGVGNTEAFF; V: TRBV5-4; size: -; D: TRBD1; J: TRBJ1-1
DNA: TGTGCCAGCAGCTTAGGGTCGGTACCCTTTTACGAGCAGTACTTC; CDR3: CASSLGSVPFYEQYF; V: TRBV7-9; size: -; D: -; J: TRBJ2-7
DNA: TGTGCCAGCAGTTCCCGGGACAAGACGTGGGAAGCTTTCTTT; CDR3: CASSSRDKTWEAFF; V: TRBV27; size: -; D: -; J: TRBJ1-1
DNA: TGTGCCAGAAGCTTCCCCGGGACAGGGGGAAGGCAGCCCCAGCATTTT; CDR3: CARSFPGTGGRQPQHF; V: TRBV5-3; size: -; D: TRBD1; J: TRBJ1-5
DNA: TGTGCCAGCGTCATGTTTGGAAGCACAGATACGCAGTATTTT; CDR3: CASVMFGSTDTQYF; V: TRBV5-4; size: -; D: -; J: TRBJ2-3
DNA: TGTGCCAGCAGTTTAACCAGCACAGATACGCAGTATTTT; CDR3: CASSLTSTDTQYF; V: TRBV25-1; size: -; D: -; J: TRBJ2-3
DNA: TGTGCCAGCAGTGATTTTGGGGAGGCACAGCCCCAGCATTTT; CDR3: CASSDFGEAQPQHF; V: TRBV6-1; size: once; D: -; J: TRBJ1-5